This passage covers 18 T cell receptor beta chains from one sample sequenced in a study of blood T cell repertoires in COVID-19. Libraries were prepared by immunoSEQ multiplex PCR; TCRdb keeps only in-frame clonotypes and omits some of them. The data contain more than 300,000 clones, just over 85% of them singletons. The sequenced sample was PBMCs or T cells enriched from blood (not recorded which). The origin of the receptors is a woman aged 18-29 years who had recovered from COVID-19.

DNA of the CDR3: TGTGCCTGGAGTGCAGGGGACCAAGAGACCCAGTACTTC. Amino acids: CAWSAGDQETQYF. This chain connects TRBV30 to TRBJ2-5; a weak D match, TRBD1 (6 bases). The V end lost 1 base, the J end lost 0 bases, and 6 bases lay between the germline ends. The CDR3 runs 13 residues. Germline V lookup: CDR1 GTSNPN, CDR2 SVGIG (reference sequence).

This chain connects TRBV5-4 to TRBJ2-3; D is possibly TRBD1 (6 bases). The CDR3 is made up of 14 amino acids. The germline V gene encodes CDR1 SGHNT and CDR2 YYREEE (reference sequence). V lost 4 bases, J lost 2 bases, and 11 bases lay in between. The CDR3 here is CASSADSYTDTQYF. In DNA, the CDR3 is TGTGCCAGCAGCGCGGACAGTTACACAGATACGCAGTATTTT. The full variable domain, rest sourced from reference TRBV5-4 and TRBJ2-3, is ETGVTQSPTHLIKTRGQQVTLRCSSQSGHNTVSWYQQALGQGPQFIFQYYREEENGRGNFPPRFSGLQFPNYSSELNVNALELDDSALYLCASSADSYTDTQYFGPGTRLTVL.

The chain recombines TRBV2 with TRBJ1-2, with D tentatively TRBD1 (5 bases). The CDR3 covers 13 residues. V was trimmed by 4 bases and J by 4 bases, leaving 10 bases between them. Germline V gene sequence: CDR1 SNHLY, CDR2 FYNNEI. CDR3 sequence reads: CASSGGRAYGYTF. In DNA form, the CDR3 reads TGTGCCAGCAGTGGCGGCAGGGCCTATGGCTACACCTTC. Based on the CDR3 plus reference TRBV2 and TRBJ1-2, the full variable domain is EPEVTQTPSHQVTQMGQEVILRCVPISNHLYFYWYRQILGQKVEFLVSFYNNEISEKSEIFDDQFSVERPDGSNFTLKIRSTKLEDSAMYFCASSGGRAYGYTFGSGTRLTVV.

J is TRBJ2-3 and V is TRBV6-4, with D possibly matching TRBD1 (5 bases). This CDR3 has 13 amino acids. Per the germline V gene, CDR1 is MRHNA and CDR2 is SNTAGT. V was cut by 5 bases and J by 2 bases, with 8 bases left in between. The CDR3 sequence is CASSRQLTDTQYF. The DNA for the CDR3 is TGTGCCAGCAGTCGACAGCTCACAGATACGCAGTATTTT.

This chain connects TRBV5-6 to TRBJ1-5; D is perhaps TRBD1 (5 bases). The germline V gene has CDR1 SGHDT and CDR2 YYEEEE. V lost 1 base and J 1 base, leaving 12 bases between the germline ends. The CDR3 runs 16 residues. The CDR3 loop reads CASSLFWRDSNQPQHF. Here the CDR3 DNA reads TGTGCCAGCAGCTTGTTTTGGAGGGACAGCAATCAGCCCCAGCATTTT. Full variable domain (rest looked up from reference TRBV5-6 and TRBJ1-5): DAGVTQSPTHLIKTRGQQVTLRCSPKSGHDTVSWYQQALGQGPQFIFQYYEEEERQRGNFPDRFSGHQFPNYSSELNVNALLLGDSALYLCASSLFWRDSNQPQHFGDGTRLSIL.

The CDR3 sequence: CASSTRTDAGRNTEAFF. The CDR3 DNA sequence: TGTGCCAGTAGTACACGGACTGACGCAGGAAGAAACACTGAAGCTTTCTTT. The chain employs TRBV19 and TRBJ1-1; D not resolved. Trimming cost V 4 bases and J 2 bases, with 20 bases left between them. In germline, CDR1 is LNHDA, CDR2 SQIVND (reference sequence). The CDR3 totals 17 residues. The whole variable domain, remainder taken from reference TRBV19 and TRBJ1-1, is DGGITQSPKYLFRKEGQNVTLSCEQNLNHDAMYWYRQDPGQGLRLIYYSQIVNDFQKGDIAEGYSVSREKKESFPLTVTSAQKNPTAFYLCASSTRTDAGRNTEAFFGQGTRLTVV.

The CDR3, as DNA: TGTGCCAGCAGCCCCGACAGGGGTACTGAAGCTTTCTTT. As protein: CASSPDRGTEAFF. This rearrangement joins TRBV12-3 or TRBV12-4 to TRBJ1-1, with TRBD1 identical over 8 bases. There are 13 residues in the CDR3. Trimming at V came to 6 bases and at J to 5 bases, leaving 5 bases not matched to a gene.

This clone was seen just once. The V and J genes are TRBV10-1 and TRBJ1-5; 10 nucleotides line up with TRBD1. V shed 6 bases and J 7 bases; nucleotides not matched to a gene: 6. Germline CDR1 reads WNHNN; CDR2 reads SYGVQD (reference sequence). The CDR3 loop spans 14 amino acids. CDR3 residues: CASSAGTGVQPQHF. The CDR3 bases are TGCGCCAGCAGCGCCGGGACAGGGGTACAGCCCCAGCATTTT.

This clone appeared a few times. V is TRBV7-9 and J is TRBJ1-2, with D perhaps TRBD1 (5 bases). The CDR3 spans 13 residues. Trimming removed 2 bases from V and 14 bases from J, with 18 bases in between. The V gene's germline CDR1 is SEHNR and CDR2 FQNEAQ (reference sequence). The CDR3 DNA sequence: TGTGCCAGCAGCTTACAGGGTTTCAGCCCTTCAACCTTC. This encodes CASSLQGFSPSTF.

The gene calls are TRBV5-1 and TRBJ2-7; a possible D gene is TRBD1 (6 bases). The CDR3 is made up of 15 amino acids. The V end was cut by 2 bases, the J end by 1 base, with 13 bases between. CDR1 and CDR2 from the germline V gene are SGHRS and YFSETQ. This chain's CDR3 is CASSFTGLLSYEQYF. CDR3 coding DNA: TGCGCCAGCAGCTTTACAGGGCTTTTGTCCTACGAGCAGTACTTC.

J is TRBJ2-5 and V is TRBV6-5, with D perhaps TRBD2 (5 bases). This CDR3 is built from 14 residues. The germline V and J ends were trimmed by 9 bases and 0 bases, with 14 bases remaining between them. Germline CDR1 and CDR2: MNHEY and SVGAGI. CDR3 coding DNA: TGTGCCAGTTTGAGGGAACGGTACCAAGAGACCCAGTACTTC. It codes for CASLRERYQETQYF.

V and J are TRBV4-2 and TRBJ2-1; 10 bases align to TRBD2. Germline CDR1 is LGHNA and CDR2 is YNFKEQ. The CDR3 has 18 amino acids. Trimming cost V 2 bases and J 4 bases; bases outside gene matches: 11. The CDR3 reads CASSQPEGSGRPYNEQFF. The CDR3 bases are TGTGCCAGCAGCCAACCCGAAGGTAGCGGGAGGCCTTACAATGAGCAGTTCTTC.

This clone was picked up one time. The chain is built from TRBV24-1 and TRBJ2-7, with D possibly TRBD1 on 6 matching bases. The CDR3 totals 12 residues. V shed 8 bases and J shed 6 bases, with 13 bases lying between them. Germline values: CDR1 KGHDR, CDR2 SFDVKD. CDR3 sequence (DNA): TGTGCCACCACCCCAGGGGCGGGCGAGCAGTACTTC. Translation: CATTPGAGEQYF.

As concerns this clone: The sample carries other DNA sequences with the same CDR3. The chain combines TRBV30 with TRBJ2-1; D uncertain. V was pared by 0 bases and J by 0 bases, with 3 bases between. The CDR3 runs to 13 residues. Germline CDR1 reads GTSNPN; CDR2 reads SVGIG (reference sequence). The CDR3 loop reads CAWSVHSYNEQFF. CDR3 DNA: TGTGCCTGGAGTGTACACTCCTACAATGAGCAGTTCTTC. The whole variable domain, filled in from reference TRBV30 and TRBJ2-1, reads SQTIHQWPATLVQPVGSPLSLECTVEGTSNPNLYWYRQAAGRGLQLLFYSVGIGQISSEVPQNLSASRPQDRQFILSSKKLLLSDSGFYLCAWSVHSYNEQFFGPGTRLTVL.

The chain couples TRBV5-1 to TRBJ2-5; 13 nucleotides agree with TRBD2. The junction had 5 bases not matched to a gene; V was cut back by 7 bases and J by 5 bases. This CDR3 has 14 amino acids. In germline, CDR1 is SGHRS, CDR2 YFSETQ. Here the CDR3 DNA reads TGCGCCAGCGCTGGACTAGCGGGGGAGGAGACCCAGTACTTC. This codes for CASAGLAGEETQYF.

The chain employs TRBV18 and TRBJ2-5, with TRBD1 matching 7 bases. The CDR3 is 13 residues long. The germline CDR1 and CDR2 sequences are KGHSH and LQKENI. Unmatched junction bases numbered 5, after V lost 8 bases and J lost 2 bases. The CDR3 coding sequence is TGTGCCAGCCACGGGACAGTACAAGAGACCCAGTACTTC. It specifies CASHGTVQETQYF.

This clone has only a few counts. The CDR3 nucleotides read TGTGCCAGCAGCTTGTCCGGGACTGATAACTATGGCTACACCTTC. Amino acid sequence: CASSLSGTDNYGYTF. V and J are TRBV11-2 and TRBJ1-2, with a tentative D call TRBD1 (5 bases). Trimming left V 3 bases short and J 1 base short, with 12 bases between. The CDR3 runs to 15 residues. Germline CDR1 SGHAT, CDR2 FQNNGV.

The rearrangement joins TRBV28 to TRBJ2-3; a possible D gene is TRBD1 (6 bases). This CDR3 is built from 16 residues. The ends were cut back, 5 bases at V and 2 bases at J, with 17 bases in the middle. CDR1 and CDR2 from the germline V gene are MDHEN and SYDVKM. This CDR3 is CASSDTGFPFTDTQYF. CDR3 sequence (DNA): TGTGCCAGCAGTGACACAGGGTTCCCCTTCACAGATACGCAGTATTTT.